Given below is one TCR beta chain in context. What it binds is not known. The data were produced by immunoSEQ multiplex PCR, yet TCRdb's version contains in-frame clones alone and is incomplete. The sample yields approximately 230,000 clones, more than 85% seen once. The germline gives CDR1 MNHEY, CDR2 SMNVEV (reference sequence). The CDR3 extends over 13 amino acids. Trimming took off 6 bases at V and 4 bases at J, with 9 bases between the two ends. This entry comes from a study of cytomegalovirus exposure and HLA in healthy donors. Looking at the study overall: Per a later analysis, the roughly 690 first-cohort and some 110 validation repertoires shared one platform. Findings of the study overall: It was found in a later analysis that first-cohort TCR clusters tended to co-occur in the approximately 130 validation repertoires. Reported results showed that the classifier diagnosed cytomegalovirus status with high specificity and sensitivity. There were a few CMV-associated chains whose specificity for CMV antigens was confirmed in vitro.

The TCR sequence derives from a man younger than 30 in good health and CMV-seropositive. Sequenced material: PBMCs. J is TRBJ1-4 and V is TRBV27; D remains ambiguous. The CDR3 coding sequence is TGTGCCAGCAGAAGGGCCGTTAATGAAAAACTGTTTTTT. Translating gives CASRRAVNEKLFF.